A single sample is the source of the 26 T cell receptor beta chains below, sequenced in a study of radiotherapy plus CTLA-4 blockade in lung cancer. TCRdb's copy holds only in-frame clones and misses some; the assay was immunoSEQ multiplex PCR. Here the sample spans 65,000 to 85,000 clones, roughly 74% being singletons. The material sequenced was peripheral blood, taken from a patient treated with radiotherapy plus ipilimumab. The receptors derive from a human donor with non-small cell lung cancer whose response to radiotherapy plus ipilimumab could not be evaluated.

The chain has TRBV7-9 and TRBJ2-1; tentatively, D is TRBD1 (5 bases). The CDR3 loop spans 15 amino acids. V shed 1 base and J shed 0 bases, with 7 bases lying between them. The germline CDR1 and CDR2 sequences are SEHNR and FQNEAQ (reference sequence). CDR3 protein: CASSLDRSSYNEQFF. For the CDR3, the DNA is TGTGCCAGCAGCTTAGACAGGAGCTCCTACAATGAGCAGTTCTTC.

The chain uses TRBV4-1 and TRBJ2-2; a weak D match, TRBD1 (6 bases). V was cut by 2 bases and J by 6 bases, with 7 bases left in between. Germline values: CDR1 MGHRA, CDR2 YSYEKL. This CDR3 spans 13 amino acids. The CDR3 DNA follows: TGCGCCAGCAGCCAATGGGGGCCCGGGGAGCTGTTTTTT. It encodes CASSQWGPGELFF.

The CDR3 region is CASSDRQGFKNNEKLFF. In nucleotides, the CDR3 is TGTGCCAGCAGCGACCGACAGGGGTTCAAGAATAATGAAAAACTGTTTTTT. The chain couples TRBV21-1 to TRBJ1-4; the table's D call, TRBD1, has no DNA check behind it. TRBV21-1 represents a pseudogene. This CDR3 comprises 17 residues.

The rearrangement uses TRBV19 and TRBJ1-4, with D unresolved. Germline values: CDR1 LNHDA, CDR2 SQIVND (reference sequence). This CDR3 has 15 residues. The V end lost 7 bases, the J end lost 0 bases, and 12 bases lay between the germline ends. The CDR3, as DNA: TGTGCCAGTAATGGGATGGACTCAACTAATGAAAAACTGTTTTTT. This gives the protein CASNGMDSTNEKLFF.

This chain joins TRBV11-1 and TRBJ2-5; 13 bases agree with TRBD2. The CDR3 runs 18 residues. V was pared by 4 bases and J by 3 bases, with 11 bases of the junction left unmatched. Germline V gene lookup returns CDR1 SGHAT and CDR2 FQDESV (reference sequence). CDR3 in amino acids: CASSSGLAGAIGKETQYF. The CDR3 nucleotides read TGTGCCAGCAGCTCCGGACTAGCGGGGGCCATCGGAAAAGAGACCCAGTACTTC.

J is TRBJ2-1 and V is TRBV4-3; TRBD1 aligns across 9 bases. Germline CDR1 reads LGHNA; CDR2 reads YSLEER. The CDR3 is made up of 15 amino acids. J was trimmed by 1 base and V by 5 bases; bases with no gene match: 3. CDR3 bases: TGCGCCAGCAGCTCTGACAGGGGGTCCTACAATGAGCAGTTCTTC. Translated: CASSSDRGSYNEQFF.

The chain has TRBV2 and TRBJ1-1; 9 bases map to TRBD1. V dropped 3 bases and J dropped 6; count of bases not matched to a gene: 2. The CDR3 is 13 residues long. Germline V gene data show CDR1 as SNHLY and CDR2 as FYNNEI. The CDR3: CASSEDRGSEAFF. In DNA, the CDR3 is TGTGCCAGCAGTGAGGACAGGGGATCTGAAGCTTTCTTT.

This clone was recorded only once. The CDR3 region has the DNA TGTGCCAGCAGCTTTTACGTTTGGGGCCTTGGTGAAAAACTGTTTTTT. Translation gives CASSFYVWGLGEKLFF. The rearrangement links TRBV5-6 to TRBJ1-4, with D maybe TRBD1 (5 bases). The germline V gene has CDR1 SGHDT and CDR2 YYEEEE. The CDR3 has 16 residues. Trimming removed 2 bases from V and 7 bases from J, with 18 bases in between.

The CDR3 spells CAMNRAYNEKLFF. The CDR3 bases are TGTGCCATGAACAGGGCTTATAATGAAAAACTGTTTTTT. The chain recombines TRBV15 with TRBJ1-4; D may be TRBD1 (6 bases). V lost 10 bases, J lost 4 bases, and 13 bases lay in between. The CDR3 is 13 amino acids. CDR1 and CDR2 (germline): LNHNV, YYDKDF (reference sequence).

The chain is built from TRBV18 and TRBJ2-5; 10 bases align to TRBD2. The CDR3 is 17 residues long. Trimming cost V 3 bases and J 2 bases; bases outside gene matches: 9. CDR1 and CDR2 from the germline V gene are KGHSH and LQKENI. The CDR3 DNA reads as TGTGCCAGCTCACCGACCCGGACTAGCGGAGATCAAGAGACCCAGTACTTC. It translates to CASSPTRTSGDQETQYF.

The chain couples TRBV30 to TRBJ1-1; possible D gene TRBD1, 6 bases. The CDR3 spans 12 residues. Germline CDR1 reads GTSNPN; CDR2 reads SVGIG (reference sequence). The V gene lost 5 bases and the J gene lost 7 bases, with 14 bases spanning the gap. The CDR3 DNA reads as TGTGCCTGGTGGACAGAATTGGGTGAAGCTTTCTTT. Translation: CAWWTELGEAFF.

This chain joins TRBV6-5 and TRBJ2-3; D is uncertain. Trimming shortened V by 4 bases and J by 0 bases, and 8 bases separated the two germline ends. The germline V gene encodes CDR1 MNHEY and CDR2 SVGAGI. The CDR3 covers 14 residues. This CDR3 is CASSFSTSTDTQYF. The CDR3 coding sequence is TGTGCCAGCAGTTTCTCGACTAGCACAGATACGCAGTATTTT.

V and J are TRBV5-6 and TRBJ2-1; 7 bases fit TRBD1. The CDR3 totals 15 residues. V trimming: 4 bases; J trimming: 4 bases; junction bases outside the gene matches: 8. Germline CDR1 and CDR2: SGHDT and YYEEEE. The CDR3: CASSRGGLAYNEQFF. The CDR3 DNA reads as TGTGCCAGCAGCCGAGGGGGCCTCGCGTACAATGAGCAGTTCTTC.

The chain couples TRBV28 to TRBJ2-1, with D possibly TRBD1 on 6 matching bases. In germline, CDR1 is MDHEN, CDR2 SYDVKM. The germline V and J ends were trimmed by 5 bases and 0 bases, with 17 bases remaining between them. CDR3 size: 17 residues. This CDR3 is CASSTIRDTNSYNEQFF. CDR3 DNA sequence: TGTGCCAGCAGTACTATCCGGGACACCAACTCCTACAATGAGCAGTTCTTC. The whole variable domain, filled in from reference TRBV28 and TRBJ2-1, reads DVKVTQSSRYLVKRTGEKVFLECVQDMDHENMFWYRQDPGLGLRLIYFSYDVKMKEKGDIPEGYSVSREKKERFSLILESASTNQTSMYLCASSTIRDTNSYNEQFFGPGTRLTVL.

Details on this clone: The sample contains more than one DNA sequence encoding this CDR3. The V call is TRBV6-7, the J call TRBJ2-7; 7 nucleotides match TRBD1. TRBV6-7 is noted as an ORF with a role that remains uncertain. This CDR3 region has 14 residues. V shed 8 bases and J 2 bases; nucleotides not matched to a gene: 9. The CDR3 is CASPPRDRPYEQYF. DNA for the CDR3: TGTGCCAGCCCCCCCCGGGACAGACCCTACGAGCAGTACTTC.

The chain recombines TRBV28 with TRBJ1-2; unclear D gene. The germline V gene encodes CDR1 MDHEN and CDR2 SYDVKM. CDR3 size: 12 residues. Trimming stripped 10 bases from V and 0 bases from J, with 9 bases between. Here the CDR3 DNA reads TGTGCCACCCAACAAGCTAACTATGGCTACACCTTC. Translated: CATQQANYGYTF.

The V call is TRBV6-5, the J call TRBJ2-5; 13 positions match TRBD2. With 6 bases clipped from V and 4 bases from J, the junction kept 5 bases outside the gene matches. The CDR3 covers 15 residues. CDR1 is MNHEY and CDR2 is SVGAGI in the germline V gene. CDR3 DNA: TGTGCCAGCAGGCCACTAGCGGGGGGGCCAGAGACCCAGTACTTC. Its translation: CASRPLAGGPETQYF.

The chain combines TRBV14 with TRBJ2-7; 7 bases fit TRBD2. From germline, CDR1 is SGHDN and CDR2 FVKESK. V lost 4 bases and J lost 8; bases outside the gene matches: 8. This CDR3 spans 13 amino acids. The CDR3 bases are TGTGCCAGCAGCCCTAGCGTCAGCGGGAAGCAGTACTTC. Translation: CASSPSVSGKQYF.

V gene TRBV2 combines with J gene TRBJ2-5; D perhaps matches TRBD2 (5 bases). Per germline, CDR1 SNHLY and CDR2 FYNNEI. Trimming stripped 3 bases from V and 5 bases from J, with 13 bases between. The CDR3 has 14 amino acids. The CDR3 sequence: CASSDLVSGETQYF. The CDR3 bases are TGTGCCAGCAGTGATTTAGTCTCGGGGGAGACCCAGTACTTC. Complete variable domain (other parts from reference TRBV2 and TRBJ2-5): EPEVTQTPSHQVTQMGQEVILRCVPISNHLYFYWYRQILGQKVEFLVSFYNNEISEKSEIFDDQFSVERPDGSNFTLKIRSTKLEDSAMYFCASSDLVSGETQYFGPGTRLLVL.

There are a few counts of this clone. The chain couples TRBV30 to TRBJ2-6, with D tentatively TRBD1 (5 bases). Germline V gene lookup returns CDR1 GTSNPN and CDR2 SVGIG (reference sequence). Trimming cost V 4 bases and J 0 bases, with 7 bases left between them. The CDR3 sequence is 14 residues long. The CDR3 loop is CAWTGFSGANVLTF. In DNA form, the CDR3 reads TGTGCCTGGACAGGGTTCTCTGGGGCCAACGTCCTGACTTTC.

The chain uses TRBV10-1 and TRBJ1-6; TRBD1 agrees at 10 bases. The V and J ends lost 10 bases and 5 bases, in that order; junction bases with no gene match: 11. Germline lookup yields CDR1 WNHNN and CDR2 SYGVQD (reference sequence). This CDR3 comprises 16 residues. CDR3 nucleotide sequence: TGCGCCACCAAAACCGGGACAGGGGTAAATAATTCACCCCTCCACTTT. This encodes CATKTGTGVNNSPLHF.

V usage is TRBV5-1 and J usage is TRBJ1-1, with TRBD1 matching over 8 bases. This CDR3 spans 14 amino acids. Looked up from germline, CDR1 is SGHRS and CDR2 is YFSETQ. Trimming took 4 bases from V and 7 from J; bases not matched to a gene: 9. The CDR3 bases are TGCGCCAGCAGCCGGGACAGGTCCTCAGTTGAAGCTTTCTTT. This gives the protein CASSRDRSSVEAFF.

V and J are TRBV28 and TRBJ1-2; the match to TRBD1 covers 8 bases. Germline CDR1 and CDR2: MDHEN and SYDVKM. CDR3 length: 14 amino acids. Trimming removed 5 bases from V and 3 bases from J; junction bases left unmatched: 5. CDR3 protein: CASSPGGRYYGYTF. Written as DNA, the CDR3 is TGTGCCAGCAGTCCAGGGGGCAGGTACTATGGCTACACCTTC.

In regard to this clone: The same CDR3 arises from other DNA sequences in this sample as well. In DNA, the CDR3 is TGTGCCAGTAGTTACCAAAGACAGGGCTACGAGCAGTACTTC. Protein sequence: CASSYQRQGYEQYF. This chain connects TRBV19 to TRBJ2-7; the match to TRBD1 covers 7 bases. Germline V gene sequence: CDR1 LNHDA, CDR2 SQIVND (reference sequence). CDR3 length equals 14 residues. The junction had 7 bases not matched to a gene; V was cut back by 5 bases and J by 3 bases.

This chain uses TRBV7-2 with TRBJ2-7; 7 bases align to TRBD1. The CDR3 totals 15 residues. V gave up 1 base and J gave up 9 bases; unmatched junction bases: 12. CDR1 and CDR2 (germline): SGHTA, FQGNSA. The CDR3 spells CASSLDGSTPGGQYF. DNA for the CDR3: TGTGCCAGCAGCTTAGACGGCTCCACCCCAGGGGGGCAGTACTTC.

The chain employs TRBV2 and TRBJ2-5, with D possibly being TRBD2 (6 bases). The CDR3 is made up of 13 amino acids. The germline V and J ends were trimmed by 8 bases and 5 bases, with 15 bases remaining between them. Germline CDR1 is SNHLY and CDR2 is FYNNEI. CDR3 protein: CASPGLAAETQYF. The DNA for the CDR3 is TGTGCCAGCCCGGGACTGGCGGCGGAGACCCAGTACTTC.